This is a list of T cell receptor beta chains from one sample in a study of blood T cell repertoires in COVID-19. Method: immunoSEQ multiplex PCR; TCRdb's copy keeps in-frame clones and lacks some. The sample has 240,000 or so clones; approximately 86% are singletons. Specimen: PBMCs or T cells enriched from blood (not recorded which). These receptors originate from a woman in her thirties or forties with acute COVID-19. Both conserved end residues are part of each CDR3. The D gene is left open where the match is weak. Rows may omit the clone size; those that give it use once, few, many or a size class.

V gene	J gene	D gene	clone size	CDR3 DNA	CDR3 protein
TRBV6-5	TRBJ2-3	TRBD2	NA	TGTGCCAGCGGCGGGAGGAGCACAGATACGCAGTATTTT	CASGGRSTDTQYF
TRBV13	TRBJ2-7	NA	NA	TGTGTCAGCACCCGGACTAACCTTTTCTACGAGCAGTACTTC	CVSTRTNLFYEQYF
TRBV7-2	TRBJ1-2	TRBD1	NA	TGTGCCAGCAGCCCTAACGCTCAGGGGGCTGGCTACACCTTC	CASSPNAQGAGYTF
TRBV11-3	TRBJ1-1	NA	once	TGTGCCAGCAGCTTAGCAGGAACTGAAGCTTTCTTT	CASSLAGTEAFF
TRBV27	TRBJ1-1	NA	NA	TGTGCCAGGACCCAGGGAAAGGTGAACACTGAAGCTTTCTTT	CARTQGKVNTEAFF
TRBV7-9	TRBJ1-2	NA	NA	TGTGCCAGCAGCTTAGGTTCTGGACTCTATGGCTACACCTTC	CASSLGSGLYGYTF
TRBV30	TRBJ1-3	NA	NA	TGTGCCACAATATCGGAGGGGCCCTCTGGAAACACCATATATTTT	CATISEGPSGNTIYF
TRBV6-5	TRBJ2-2	TRBD1	NA	TGTGCCACTAAGACAGGGCTAAGCACCGGGGAGCTGTTTTTT	CATKTGLSTGELFF
TRBV7-9	TRBJ2-6	NA	NA	TGTGCCGGGCGGGTTCGGACTGGGGCCAACGTCCTGACTTTC	CAGRVRTGANVLTF
TRBV30	TRBJ1-1	TRBD1	NA	TGTGCCTGGAGGAGACAGGGGAACACTGAAGCTTTCTTT	CAWRRQGNTEAFF
TRBV7-9	TRBJ1-2	TRBD1	NA	TGTGCCAGCAGCTTAGGCACAGGGGATTTCGATGGCTACACCTTC	CASSLGTGDFDGYTF
TRBV18	TRBJ1-2	NA	NA	TGTGCCAGCTCACTAACAGATCTCAACTATGGCTACACCTTC	CASSLTDLNYGYTF
TRBV7-9	TRBJ1-1	NA	NA	TGTGCCAGCACCCGAGGGGGTTTGCTCGAAGCTTTCTTT	CASTRGGLLEAFF
TRBV5-1	TRBJ2-1	NA	NA	TGCGCCAGCAGCGAGCTTCCGACCTACAATGAGCAGTTCTTC	CASSELPTYNEQFF
TRBV2	TRBJ2-3	NA	NA	TGTGCCAGCACCGGCAGGGACTCCCGTCTCGCAGATACGCAGTATTTT	CASTGRDSRLADTQYF
TRBV15	TRBJ1-5	NA	NA	TGTGCCACCAGCAGAGTTCGTCAGTCTTCATATCTAGGTCAGCCCCAGCATTTT	CATSRVRQSSYLGQPQHF
TRBV4-1	TRBJ2-1	NA	NA	TGCGCCAGCAGCCAAGAAGCCTCCCGGGGTGAGCAGTTCTTC	CASSQEASRGEQFF
TRBV19	TRBJ2-7	TRBD2	few	TGTGCCAGTAGTATAGAAGGGGCGGGAGTGAACCTCTACGAGCAGTACTTC	CASSIEGAGVNLYEQYF
TRBV2	TRBJ2-3	NA	NA	TGTGCCAGCAGTGTGCAGGGATTTCACACAGATACGCAGTATTTT	CASSVQGFHTDTQYF
TRBV11-2	TRBJ1-1	TRBD1	once	TGTGCCAGCAGCTTAGTCCCTCCAACAGGGGAGAATATGAACACTGAAGCTTTCTTT	CASSLVPPTGENMNTEAFF
TRBV24-1	TRBJ1-2	TRBD1	NA	TGTGCCACCAGTGATACCCGGGACAGGGGTTCCGGCTACACCTTC	CATSDTRDRGSGYTF
TRBV7-8	TRBJ1-1	TRBD1	NA	TGTGCCAGCAGCTTATTTCCTCTACAGGGGTTGAACACTGAAGCTTTCTTT	CASSLFPLQGLNTEAFF
TRBV11-3	TRBJ1-5	TRBD1	NA	TGTGCCAGCAGCCCCCACTTAGGAAGGGGACAGGATCAGCCCCAGCATTTT	CASSPHLGRGQDQPQHF
TRBV3-1/TRBV3-2	TRBJ2-7	TRBD2	NA	TGTGCCAGCAGCCAGTCCTTAGCGGGAGTCTACGAGCAGTACTTC	CASSQSLAGVYEQYF
TRBV9	TRBJ2-1	NA	NA	TGTGCCAGCAGCGTAGAAAGAAGTGGGAGAAGGTACAATGAGCAGTTCTTC	CASSVERSGRRYNEQFF
TRBV6-5	TRBJ2-1	TRBD2	NA	TGTGCCAGCAGTTGGGGACTAGCGGGAGATGCCGTCGAGCAGTTCTTC	CASSWGLAGDAVEQFF
TRBV27	TRBJ2-1	NA	NA	TGTGCCAGCAGTCCCCTTTTGTGGGAGCAGTACAATGAGCAGTTCTTC	CASSPLLWEQYNEQFF
TRBV13	TRBJ2-1	TRBD1	NA	TGTGCCAGCAGCTTCGGACAGGTTAATGAGCAGTTCTTC	CASSFGQVNEQFF
TRBV7-3	TRBJ2-2	NA	few	TGTGCCAGCAGCAAAAATAGCGGTTTAAACACCGGGGAGCTGTTTTTT	CASSKNSGLNTGELFF
TRBV19	TRBJ1-2	TRBD1	NA	TGTGCCAGTAGATCACCGGGACAGGTTAACTATGGCTACACCTTC	CASRSPGQVNYGYTF
TRBV6-5	TRBJ1-6	NA	NA	TGTGCCAGCAACATCGGGAGGGGATTTCGTTCACCCCTCCACTTT	CASNIGRGFRSPLHF
TRBV12-5	TRBJ2-1	NA	NA	TGTGCTAGTGGTTTGGGGGCAGACCCCCTTAACAATGAGCAGTTCTTC	CASGLGADPLNNEQFF
TRBV5-4	TRBJ2-3	TRBD2	NA	TGTGCCAGCAGCTTGGGGTCTAGCGGGACAGATACGCAGTATTTT	CASSLGSSGTDTQYF
TRBV2	TRBJ2-5	TRBD1	NA	TGTGCCAGCAGTGAGACAGGGGGAGGGGAGACCCAGTACTTC	CASSETGGGETQYF
TRBV2	TRBJ2-1	NA	NA	TGTGCCAGCAGTGGCGCGAACAATGAGCAGTTCTTC	CASSGANNEQFF
TRBV5-1	TRBJ1-5	TRBD1	NA	TGCGCCAGCAGCACGGACAGGGGTCATGGCCAGCCCCAGCATTTT	CASSTDRGHGQPQHF
TRBV9	TRBJ2-1	TRBD2	NA	TGTGCCAGCAGCGAAAGCGGGAGGGCTTTGGATGAGCAGTTCTTC	CASSESGRALDEQFF
TRBV18	TRBJ1-6	TRBD1	NA	TGTGCCAGCTCACTGAGGGACAGAAATAATTCACCCCTCCACTTT	CASSLRDRNNSPLHF
TRBV18	TRBJ2-3	TRBD1	NA	TGTGCCAGCTCATTCCGGGACAGATCACCAGATACGCAGTATTTT	CASSFRDRSPDTQYF
TRBV27	TRBJ2-1	NA	once	TGTGCCAGCAGCCGGGGGACCAATGAGCAGTTCTTC	CASSRGTNEQFF
TRBV19	TRBJ2-7	NA	NA	TGTGCCAGTAGTATAGACAGCTCCTACGAGCAGTACTTC	CASSIDSSYEQYF
TRBV21-1	TRBJ2-2	NA	NA	TGTGCCAGCAGCAATTACACGACCGGGGAGCTGTTTTTT	CASSNYTTGELFF
TRBV11-2	TRBJ1-2	NA	NA	TGTGCCAGCAGCTCGCAATCCCAGGGGTTTGGCTATGGCTACACCTTC	CASSSQSQGFGYGYTF
TRBV4-2	TRBJ1-2	NA	few	TGTGCCAGCAGCCAAGAGGGGGGTGGGGAATATAGCTATGGCTACACCTTC	CASSQEGGGEYSYGYTF
TRBV25-1	TRBJ1-1	NA	few	TGTGCCAGCAGTGACAGAGACCCTTTGAGGGGGGCTTTCTTT	CASSDRDPLRGAFF
TRBV6-5	TRBJ2-1	TRBD2	NA	TGTGCCAGCAGTTACGGGAGGGGATACAATGAGCAGTTCTTC	CASSYGRGYNEQFF
TRBV7-9	TRBJ2-7	NA	NA	TGTGCCAGCACCTCCGACTTGTCCTACGAGCAGTACTTC	CASTSDLSYEQYF
TRBV6-4	TRBJ2-1	NA	NA	TGTGCCAGCAGTGTACAAGGGACGGGGGATTACAATGAGCAGTTCTTC	CASSVQGTGDYNEQFF
TRBV19	TRBJ1-1	TRBD1	NA	TGTGCCAGTAGTATTAGAGGGACAGGGGTGCCTGAAGCTTTCTTT	CASSIRGTGVPEAFF
TRBV7-9	TRBJ2-7	NA	NA	TGTGCCAGCAGCCCCCGGGTGCCCGGGACAAGGAGCTACGAGCAGTACTTC	CASSPRVPGTRSYEQYF
TRBV12-1	TRBJ1-1	NA	NA	TGTGCCAGCAGCTCACGAGGTTTCAGGGACACTGAAGCTTTCTTT	CASSSRGFRDTEAFF
TRBV5-1	TRBJ2-7	NA	NA	TGCGCCAGCAGCCGCATTGGGGCTTACGAGCAGTACTTC	CASSRIGAYEQYF
TRBV5-6	TRBJ2-7	TRBD1	NA	TGTGCCAGCAGCTACCGGGACAGGGTTGCCCACTACGAGCAGTACTTC	CASSYRDRVAHYEQYF
TRBV7-9	TRBJ2-3	NA	NA	TGTGCCAGCAGCTTAGAAGTTTGGGGGGGCACAGATACGCAGTATTTT	CASSLEVWGGTDTQYF
TRBV5-4	TRBJ1-5	NA	NA	TGTGCCAGCAGCTTGGGCCCGGGGAGTAGCAATCAGCCCCAGCATTTT	CASSLGPGSSNQPQHF